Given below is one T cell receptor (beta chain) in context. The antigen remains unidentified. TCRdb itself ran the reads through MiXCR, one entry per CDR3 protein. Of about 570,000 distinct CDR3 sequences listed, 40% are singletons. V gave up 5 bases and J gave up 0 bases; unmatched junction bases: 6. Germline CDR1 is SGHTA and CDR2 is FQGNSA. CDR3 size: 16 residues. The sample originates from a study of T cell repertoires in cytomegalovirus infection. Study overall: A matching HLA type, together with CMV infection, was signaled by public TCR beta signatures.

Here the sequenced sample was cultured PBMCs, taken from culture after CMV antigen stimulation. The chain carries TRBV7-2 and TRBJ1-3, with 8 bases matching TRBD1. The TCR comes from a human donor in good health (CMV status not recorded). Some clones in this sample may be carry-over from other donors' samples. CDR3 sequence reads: CASSLSGQASGNTIYF. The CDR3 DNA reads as TGTGCCAGCAGCCTCTCGGGACAGGCCTCTGGAAACACCATATATTTT. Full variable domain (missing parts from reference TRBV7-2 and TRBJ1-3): GAGVSQSPSNKVTEKGKDVELRCDPISGHTALYWYRQSLGQGLEFLIYFQGNSAPDKSGLPSDRFSAERTGGSVSTLTIQRTQQEDSAVYLCASSLSGQASGNTIYFGEGSWLTVV.